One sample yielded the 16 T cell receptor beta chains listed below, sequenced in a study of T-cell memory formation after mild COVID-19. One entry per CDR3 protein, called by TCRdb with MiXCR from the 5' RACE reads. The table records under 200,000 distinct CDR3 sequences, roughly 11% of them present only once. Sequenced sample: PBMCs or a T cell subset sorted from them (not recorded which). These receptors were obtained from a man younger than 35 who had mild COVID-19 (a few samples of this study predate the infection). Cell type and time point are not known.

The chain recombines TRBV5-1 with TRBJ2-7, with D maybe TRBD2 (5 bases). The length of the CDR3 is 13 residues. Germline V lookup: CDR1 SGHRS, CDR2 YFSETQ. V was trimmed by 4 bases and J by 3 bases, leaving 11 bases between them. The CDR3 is CASSGSPGYEQYF. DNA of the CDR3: TGCGCCAGCAGCGGGAGTCCGGGCTACGAGCAGTACTTC.

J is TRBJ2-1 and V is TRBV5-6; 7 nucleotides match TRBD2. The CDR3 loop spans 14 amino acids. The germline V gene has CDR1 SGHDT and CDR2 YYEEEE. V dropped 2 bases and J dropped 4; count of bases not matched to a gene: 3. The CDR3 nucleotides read TGTGCCAGCAGCTTTCGCGGGGGATACAATGAGCAGTTCTTC. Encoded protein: CASSFRGGYNEQFF.

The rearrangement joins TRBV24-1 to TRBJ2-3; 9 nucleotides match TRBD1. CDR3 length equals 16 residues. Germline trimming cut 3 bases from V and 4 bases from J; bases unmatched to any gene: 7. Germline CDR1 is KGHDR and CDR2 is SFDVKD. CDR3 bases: TGTGCCACCAGTGATCAGGGACAGGGCATGGCAGATACGCAGTATTTT. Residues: CATSDQGQGMADTQYF.

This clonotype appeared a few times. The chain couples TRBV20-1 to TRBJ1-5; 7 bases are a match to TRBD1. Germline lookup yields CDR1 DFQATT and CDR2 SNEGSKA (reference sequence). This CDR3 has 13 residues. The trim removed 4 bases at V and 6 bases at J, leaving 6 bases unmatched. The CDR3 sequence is CSATQGGGQPQHF. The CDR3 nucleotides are TGCAGTGCTACTCAGGGGGGTGGTCAGCCCCAGCATTTT.

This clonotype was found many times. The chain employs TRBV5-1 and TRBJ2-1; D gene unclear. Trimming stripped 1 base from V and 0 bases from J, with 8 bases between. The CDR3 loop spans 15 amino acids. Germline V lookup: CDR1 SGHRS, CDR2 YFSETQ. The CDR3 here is CASSLWGISYNEQFF. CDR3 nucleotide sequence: TGCGCCAGCAGCTTGTGGGGTATCTCCTACAATGAGCAGTTCTTC. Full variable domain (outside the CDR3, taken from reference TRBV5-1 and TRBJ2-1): KAGVTQTPRYLIKTRGQQVTLSCSPISGHRSVSWYQQTPGQGLQFLFEYFSETQRNKGNFPGRFSGRQFSNSRSEMNVSTLELGDSALYLCASSLWGISYNEQFFGPGTRLTVL.

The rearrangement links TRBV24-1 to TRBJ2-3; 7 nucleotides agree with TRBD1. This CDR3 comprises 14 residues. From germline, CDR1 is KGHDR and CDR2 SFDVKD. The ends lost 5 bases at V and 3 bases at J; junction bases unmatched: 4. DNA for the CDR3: TGTGCCACCAGTGGCCGACAGGGTACAGATACGCAGTATTTT. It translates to CATSGRQGTDTQYF.

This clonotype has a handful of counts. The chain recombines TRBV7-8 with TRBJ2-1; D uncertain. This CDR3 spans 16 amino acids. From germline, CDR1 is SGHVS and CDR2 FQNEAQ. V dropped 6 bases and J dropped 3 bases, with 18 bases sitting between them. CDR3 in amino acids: CASSRRRPPDYNEQFF. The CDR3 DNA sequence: TGTGCCAGCAGTCGTAGGCGCCCTCCCGACTACAATGAGCAGTTCTTC.

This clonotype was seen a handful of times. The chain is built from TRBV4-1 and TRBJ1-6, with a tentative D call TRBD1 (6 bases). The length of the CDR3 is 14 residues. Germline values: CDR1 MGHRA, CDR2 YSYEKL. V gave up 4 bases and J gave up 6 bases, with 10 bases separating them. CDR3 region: CASSLQGPNSPLHF. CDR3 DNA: TGCGCCAGCAGCCTACAGGGCCCTAATTCACCCCTCCACTTT.

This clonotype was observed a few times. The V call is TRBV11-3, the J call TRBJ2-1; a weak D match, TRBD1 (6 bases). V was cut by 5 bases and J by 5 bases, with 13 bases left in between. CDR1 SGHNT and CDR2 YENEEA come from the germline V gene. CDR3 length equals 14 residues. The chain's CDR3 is CASSPQQGNNEQFF. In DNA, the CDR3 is TGTGCCAGCAGCCCTCAACAGGGCAACAATGAGCAGTTCTTC.

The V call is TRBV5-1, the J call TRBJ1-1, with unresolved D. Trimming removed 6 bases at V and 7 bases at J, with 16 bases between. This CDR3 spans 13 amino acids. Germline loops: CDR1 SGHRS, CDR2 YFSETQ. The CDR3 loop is CASTSDGPLEAFF. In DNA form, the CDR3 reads TGCGCCAGCACCTCGGACGGACCCCTTGAAGCTTTCTTT.

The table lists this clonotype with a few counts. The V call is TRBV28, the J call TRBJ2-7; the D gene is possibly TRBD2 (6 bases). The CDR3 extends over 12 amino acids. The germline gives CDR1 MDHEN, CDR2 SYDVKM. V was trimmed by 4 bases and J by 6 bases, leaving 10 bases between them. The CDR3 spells CASSSKGGEQYV. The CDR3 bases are TGTGCCAGCAGTTCAAAGGGAGGCGAGCAGTACGTC.

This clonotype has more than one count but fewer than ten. CDR3 DNA: TGTGCCAGCAGCCAAGGGCCGGGGGACCCCTACGAGCAGTACTTC. Translating gives CASSQGPGDPYEQYF. The chain joins TRBV3-1 to TRBJ2-7, with D possibly being TRBD2 (6 bases). Germline V gives CDR1 LGHDT, CDR2 YNNKEL (reference sequence). The CDR3 is 15 residues long. Trimming shortened V by 1 base and J by 2 bases, and 12 bases separated the two germline ends.

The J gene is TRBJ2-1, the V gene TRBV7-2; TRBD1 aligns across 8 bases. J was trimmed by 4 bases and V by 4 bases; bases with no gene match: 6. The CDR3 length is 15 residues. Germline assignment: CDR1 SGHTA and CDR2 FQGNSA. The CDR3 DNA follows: TGTGCCAGCAGCTCCCCGGGACAGGTATACAATGAGCAGTTCTTC. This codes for CASSSPGQVYNEQFF.

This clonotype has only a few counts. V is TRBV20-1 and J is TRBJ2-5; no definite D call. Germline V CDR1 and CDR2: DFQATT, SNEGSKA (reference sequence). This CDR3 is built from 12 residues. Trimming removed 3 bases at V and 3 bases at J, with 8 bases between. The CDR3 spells CSASVWEETQYF. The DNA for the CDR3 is TGCAGTGCTAGTGTGTGGGAAGAGACCCAGTACTTC.

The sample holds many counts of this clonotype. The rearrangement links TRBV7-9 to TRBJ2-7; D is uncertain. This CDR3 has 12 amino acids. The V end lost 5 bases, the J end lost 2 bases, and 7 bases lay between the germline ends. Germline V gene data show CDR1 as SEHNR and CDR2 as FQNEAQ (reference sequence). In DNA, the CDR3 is TGTGCCAGCAGCCCCAACCCCTACGAGCAGTACGTC. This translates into CASSPNPYEQYV.

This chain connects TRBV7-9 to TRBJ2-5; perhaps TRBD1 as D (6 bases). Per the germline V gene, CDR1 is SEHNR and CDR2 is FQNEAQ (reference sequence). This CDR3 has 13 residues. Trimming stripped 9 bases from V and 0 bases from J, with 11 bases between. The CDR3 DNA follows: TGTGCCAGTCATACAGGGAACCAAGAGACCCAGTACTTC. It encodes CASHTGNQETQYF.